The following is a T cell receptor (beta chain) sequence with its context. The germline V and J ends were trimmed by 6 bases and 0 bases, with 15 bases remaining between them. Germline loops: CDR1 MDHEN, CDR2 SYDVKM. CDR3 length: 15 amino acids. This entry is derived from a study of blood T cell repertoires in COVID-19. About the research overall: COVID-19 samples collected from the United States, Italy and Spain covered acute and convalescent phases. From T cells, B-cell-depleted T cells, or PBMCs came the material, which was cDNA or gDNA.

Authors' methods: It was from reference gene primer amplification that nucleated cell counts were estimated. Profiling relied on immunoSEQ multiplex PCR, and the TCRdb table lists in-frame clones only, not all of them. That table is the source of V, J and clone size, and D and trimming were worked out from the DNA. The table lists about 12,000 clones, nearly 95% of them singletons. This receptor was identified in a woman in her 70s with active COVID-19. Material for sequencing was peripheral blood. This rearrangement joins TRBV28 to TRBJ2-7, with D perhaps TRBD1 (6 bases). The CDR3 bases are TGTGCCAGCAGCCTTGGCGACAGGTTCTCCTACGAGCAGTACTTC. This translates into CASSLGDRFSYEQYF.